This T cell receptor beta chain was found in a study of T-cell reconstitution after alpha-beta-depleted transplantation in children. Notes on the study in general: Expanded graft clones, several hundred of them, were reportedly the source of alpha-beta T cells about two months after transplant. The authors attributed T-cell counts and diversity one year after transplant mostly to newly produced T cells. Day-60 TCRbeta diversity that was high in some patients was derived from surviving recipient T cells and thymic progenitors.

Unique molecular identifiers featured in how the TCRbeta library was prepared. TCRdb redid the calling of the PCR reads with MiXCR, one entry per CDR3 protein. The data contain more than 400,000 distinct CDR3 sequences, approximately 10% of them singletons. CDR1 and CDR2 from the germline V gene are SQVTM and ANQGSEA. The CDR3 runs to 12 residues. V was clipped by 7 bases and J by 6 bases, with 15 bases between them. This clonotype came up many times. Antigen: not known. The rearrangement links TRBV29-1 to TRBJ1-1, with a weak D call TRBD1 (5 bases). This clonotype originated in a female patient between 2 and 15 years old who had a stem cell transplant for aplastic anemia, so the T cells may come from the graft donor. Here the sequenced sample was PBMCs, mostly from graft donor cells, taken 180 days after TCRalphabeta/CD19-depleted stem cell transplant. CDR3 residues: CSAWWRGPEAFF. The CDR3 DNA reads TGCAGCGCCTGGTGGCGGGGCCCTGAAGCTTTCTTT.